The present entry profiles one TCR beta chain with its context. The specificity of this receptor is unknown. No much larger clone is present one base from it, and per-base qualities are unavailable. CDR1 SSHAT and CDR2 FNYEAQ were looked up in the germline V gene (reference sequence). Relative to germline, V is missing 5 bases and J is missing 7 bases, with 15 bases of the junction outside any gene match. Inclusive of the bounding cysteine and phenylalanine, the CDR3 is 17 residues long. Only the CDR3 DNA stays, 51 bases, in frame from base 1. This sample is drawn from a study of glioma-infiltrating T cells after dendritic cell vaccination (TCRdb year 2016). Looking at the study overall: A cohort of roughly 15 glioblastoma patients from Phase I and II dendritic cell vaccination trials was included, of whom 9 were newly diagnosed and 6 had recurrent disease. Between the early 2000s and the early 2010s, patients were given autologous tumor lysate-pulsed dendritic cell vaccination. The vaccine consisted of monocyte-derived dendritic cells cultured less than 9 days with IL-4 and GM-CSF, then pulsed overnight with autologous tumor lysate. Each patient was given three intradermal dendritic cell vaccine injections, spaced two weeks apart, in the arm below the axilla. In glioblastoma patients vaccinated with dendritic cells, deep sequencing of TCR beta CDR3 regions served to measure the amount of tumor-infiltrating lymphocytes and to compare repertoires between tumor and blood. TCR sequencing metrics, including TIL content and tumor-blood repertoire overlap, were correlated with survival after dendritic cell vaccination. Here is what the overall study found, with its caveats: The cohort was small and heterogeneous, only a few patients had full blood and tumor sets, and even fewer had initial-recurrent tumor pairs. Higher estimated pretreatment TIL content predicted longer time to progression and overall survival after dendritic cell vaccination. The response model built on TCR overlap across three groups was characterized as speculative, with prospective validation still needed. No direct relationship between TCR clonality and survival was found, suggesting that a diverse polyclonal response may matter.

TCRB CDR3 regions were amplified from about 2 ug genomic DNA, or all available DNA if less, using the immunoSEQ assay. Multiplex PCR used 60 forward primers for TCR V beta segments and 13 reverse primers for J beta segments. Synthetic control templates were spiked into each sample at limiting dilution to estimate reads per starting template. Reads of 87 bp were generated by sequencing on the Illumina HiSeq System. Processing in the source paper ran as follows. PCR and sequencing errors were removed by a nearest neighbor algorithm that merged closely related sequences. TCR overlap was measured as the percentage of unique tumor TCR beta sequences also present in the same patient's peripheral blood. Drawn from immuneACCESS, this table holds only the in-frame rearrangements with V and J called that TCRdb kept. Clones are partly lost; checked studies trace under half to an unresolved V gene and leave the rest unexplained. V and J calls and clone size are given by that table; D and trimming were obtained from the DNA. Within this sample are about 92,000 clones, with 65% to 90% of them counted one time only. Of the sample, around 16% is held by the ten largest clones.

Patients were selected for having adequate residual fresh-frozen tumor tissue and more than two years of available survival data. Although molecular status otherwise differed among the glioblastoma patients, no patient had an isocitrate dehydrogenase mutation. PBMC were collected before vaccination, two weeks after the third vaccination, and at tumor progression if tumor progression occurred. Genomic DNA was extracted with the Qiagen DNeasy Blood extraction Kit. The TCR was taken from a human donor with glioblastoma. Sample: blood, taken before dendritic cell vaccination. The chain is made from TRBV7-7 and TRBJ2-2, with TRBD1 identical over 8 junction bases. The CDR3 amino acid sequence is: CASSPGTGTVYGGELFF. The nucleotide sequence is given as TGTGCCAGCAGCCCCGGGACAGGAACTGTGTACGGCGGGGAGCTGTTTTTT.